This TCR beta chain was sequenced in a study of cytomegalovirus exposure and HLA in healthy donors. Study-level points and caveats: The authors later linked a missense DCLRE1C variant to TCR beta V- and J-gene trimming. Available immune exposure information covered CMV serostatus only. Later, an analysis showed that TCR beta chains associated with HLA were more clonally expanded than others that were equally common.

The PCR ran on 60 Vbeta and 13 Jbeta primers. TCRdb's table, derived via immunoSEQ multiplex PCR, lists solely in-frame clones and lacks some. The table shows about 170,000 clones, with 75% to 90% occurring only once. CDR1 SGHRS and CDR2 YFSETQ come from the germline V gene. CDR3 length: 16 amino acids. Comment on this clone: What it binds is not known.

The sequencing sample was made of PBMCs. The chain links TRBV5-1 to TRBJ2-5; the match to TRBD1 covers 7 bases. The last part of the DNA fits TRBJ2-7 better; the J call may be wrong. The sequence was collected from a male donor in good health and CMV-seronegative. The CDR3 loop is CASSLWGQIGSYEQYF. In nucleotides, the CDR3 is TGCGCCAGCAGCTTGTGGGGACAGATTGGCTCCTACGAGCAGTACTTC.